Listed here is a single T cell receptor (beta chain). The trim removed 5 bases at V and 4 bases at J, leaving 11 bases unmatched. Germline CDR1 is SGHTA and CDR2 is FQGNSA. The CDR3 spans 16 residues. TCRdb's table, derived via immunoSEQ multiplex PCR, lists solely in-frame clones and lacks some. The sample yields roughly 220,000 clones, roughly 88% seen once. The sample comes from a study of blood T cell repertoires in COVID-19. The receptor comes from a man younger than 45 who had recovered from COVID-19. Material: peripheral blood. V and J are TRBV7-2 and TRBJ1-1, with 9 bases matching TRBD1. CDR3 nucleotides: TGTGCCAGCAGCCCCGAACAGGGGGCAGGGATCACTGAAGCTTTCTTT. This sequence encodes CASSPEQGAGITEAFF.